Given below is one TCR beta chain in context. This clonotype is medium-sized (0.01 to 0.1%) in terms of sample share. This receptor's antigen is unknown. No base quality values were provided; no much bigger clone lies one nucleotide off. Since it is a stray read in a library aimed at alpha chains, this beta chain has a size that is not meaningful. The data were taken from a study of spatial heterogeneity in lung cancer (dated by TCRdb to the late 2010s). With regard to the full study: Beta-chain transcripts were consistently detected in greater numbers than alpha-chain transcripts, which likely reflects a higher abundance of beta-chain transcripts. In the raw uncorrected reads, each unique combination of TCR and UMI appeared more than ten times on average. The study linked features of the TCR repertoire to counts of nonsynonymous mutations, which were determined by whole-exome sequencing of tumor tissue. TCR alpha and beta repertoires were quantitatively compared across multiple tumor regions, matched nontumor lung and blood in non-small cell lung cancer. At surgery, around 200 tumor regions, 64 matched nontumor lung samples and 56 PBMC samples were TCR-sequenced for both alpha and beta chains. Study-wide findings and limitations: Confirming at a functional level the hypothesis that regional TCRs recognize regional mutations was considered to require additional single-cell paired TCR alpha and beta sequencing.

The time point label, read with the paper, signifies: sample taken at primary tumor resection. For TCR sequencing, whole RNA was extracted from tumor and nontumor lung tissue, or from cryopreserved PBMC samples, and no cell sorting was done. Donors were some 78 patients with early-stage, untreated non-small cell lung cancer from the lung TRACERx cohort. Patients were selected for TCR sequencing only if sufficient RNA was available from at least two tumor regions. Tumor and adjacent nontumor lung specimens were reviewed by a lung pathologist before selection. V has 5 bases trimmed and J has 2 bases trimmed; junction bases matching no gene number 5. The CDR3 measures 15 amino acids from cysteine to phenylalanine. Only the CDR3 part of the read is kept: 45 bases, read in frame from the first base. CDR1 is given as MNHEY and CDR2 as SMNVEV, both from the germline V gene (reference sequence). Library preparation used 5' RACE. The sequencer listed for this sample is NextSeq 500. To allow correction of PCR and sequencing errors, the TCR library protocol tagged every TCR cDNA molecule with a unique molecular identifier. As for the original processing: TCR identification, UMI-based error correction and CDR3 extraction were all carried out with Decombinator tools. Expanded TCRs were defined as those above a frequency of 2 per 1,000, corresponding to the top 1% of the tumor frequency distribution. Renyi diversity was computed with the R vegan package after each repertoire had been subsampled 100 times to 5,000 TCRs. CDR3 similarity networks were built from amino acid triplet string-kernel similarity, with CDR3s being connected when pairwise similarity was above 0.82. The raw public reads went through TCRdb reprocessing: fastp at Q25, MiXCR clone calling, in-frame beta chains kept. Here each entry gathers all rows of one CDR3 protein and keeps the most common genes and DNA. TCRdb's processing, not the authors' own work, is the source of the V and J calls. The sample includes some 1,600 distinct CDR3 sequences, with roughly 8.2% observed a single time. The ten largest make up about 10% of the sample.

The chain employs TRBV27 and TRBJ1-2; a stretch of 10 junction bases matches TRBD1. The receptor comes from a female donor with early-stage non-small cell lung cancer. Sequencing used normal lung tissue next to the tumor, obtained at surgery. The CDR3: CASSLGQGGNYGYTF. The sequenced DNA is TGTGCCAGCAGTCTTGGACAGGGGGGGAACTATGGCTACACCTTC.